This T cell receptor (beta chain) originates from a study of blood T cell repertoires in COVID-19. Whole-study context: The United States, Italy and Spain were the sources of the acute and convalescent COVID-19 samples. The cDNA or gDNA used as material had been derived from T cells, B-cell-depleted T cells, or PBMCs.

In the study's own analysis: It was from reference gene primer amplification that nucleated cell counts were estimated. Sequenced by immunoSEQ multiplex PCR; TCRdb stores in-frame clones only, minus some. V, J and clone size reflect that table, while D and trimming were determined from the DNA. The repertoire holds 200,000 to 300,000 clones, with 84% as singletons. Germline V lookup: CDR1 LGHNA, CDR2 YNFKEQ. Trimming took off 0 bases at V and 4 bases at J, with 9 bases between the two ends. This CDR3 has 14 residues. Input material: peripheral blood. The origin of this receptor is a human donor in a cohort sampled during active COVID-19. V usage is TRBV4-2 and J usage is TRBJ1-1; D possibly corresponds to TRBD1 (5 bases). The CDR3 DNA reads TGTGCCAGCAGCCAAGATAGGGGATCCACTGAAGCTTTCTTT. Translated, it gives CASSQDRGSTEAFF.